The present T cell receptor beta chain was sequenced within a study of T cells in Graves' hyperthyroidism and ophthalmopathy. Study information: Initial diagnosis, before any treatment, was when peripheral blood was collected. Study-level results: Ophthalmopathy onset followed model prediction by a median approximately six months.

Germline V gene data show CDR1 as DFQATT and CDR2 as SNEGSKA (reference sequence). This CDR3 contains 10 residues. The ends were cut back, 5 bases at V and 3 bases at J, with 2 bases in the middle. In its sample, this clonotype was seen many times. Its cognate antigen is unknown. These patients, aged 18 to 65, had recently diagnosed hyperthyroidism lasting under 2 months. Authors of the study amplified TCR beta CDR3 regions from RNA transcripts. HTBI primers were employed in a first-round RT-PCR of the TCR CDR3. TCRdb re-called the multiplex PCR reads through MiXCR, storing one row per CDR3 protein. The data hold more than 350,000 distinct CDR3 sequences, with approximately 15% observed a single time.

The receptor was derived from a woman aged 30 to 39 with Graves' hyperthyroidism. Sequenced material: blood. This chain links TRBV20-1 with TRBJ1-5, with no clear D. CDR3 coding DNA: TGCAGTGCTTCCAATCAGCCCCAGCATTTT. Amino acids: CSASNQPQHF.